A selection of T cell receptor beta chains follows, all from one sample in a study of T cell responses to AZD1222 COVID-19 vaccine. Profiling relied on immunoSEQ multiplex PCR, and the TCRdb table lists in-frame clones only, not all of them. The data contain more than 120,000 clones, 90% of them seen just once; the ten biggest clones take up approximately 1.6%. The sample in question was peripheral blood, obtained 28 days after the second AZD1222 dose. The receptors originated from an adult who received the AZD1222 COVID-19 vaccine. The CDR3 runs from the conserved cysteine through the conserved F or W. Each record gives: V gene, D gene, J gene, clone size, CDR3 length, CDR3 protein, CDR3 DNA. The D gene is left open where the match is weak. Clone size is stated in some rows and not others, as once, few, many or a class when expanded.

TRBV10-3	NA	TRBJ2-3	NA	15	CAISDRGSPTDTQYF	TGTGCCATCAGTGACCGGGGAAGCCCCACAGATACGCAGTATTTT
TRBV3-1/TRBV3-2	NA	TRBJ2-1	NA	16	CASSQVPVAGNNEQFF	TGTGCCAGCAGCCAAGTTCCCGTGGCAGGGAATAATGAGCAGTTCTTC
TRBV7-2	TRBD1	TRBJ2-2	NA	16	CASSRDRGTYTGELFF	TGTGCCAGCAGCAGAGACAGGGGGACATACACCGGGGAGCTGTTTTTT
TRBV6-1	NA	TRBJ1-5	NA	16	CASREGGVSGNQPQHF	TGTGCCAGCAGGGAAGGGGGAGTTTCGGGCAATCAGCCCCAGCATTTT
TRBV11-2	NA	TRBJ1-5	NA	13	CASSLDGDQPQHF	TGTGCCAGCAGCTTAGACGGGGATCAGCCCCAGCATTTT
TRBV27	TRBD2	TRBJ2-3	once	18	CASSLWSGGLRSTDTQYF	TGTGCCAGCAGTTTATGGAGCGGGGGGCTCCGGAGCACAGATACGCAGTATTTT
TRBV19	TRBD2	TRBJ2-1	NA	15	CASSIASGTYNEQFF	TGTGCCAGTAGTATAGCTAGCGGGACCTACAATGAGCAGTTCTTC
TRBV6-5	NA	TRBJ1-5	NA	14	CASTLKGEGQPQHF	TGTGCCAGCACCTTAAAGGGGGAAGGACAGCCCCAGCATTTT
TRBV7-8	TRBD1	TRBJ1-4	NA	15	CASSNTGGQNEKLFF	TGTGCCAGCAGCAACACAGGGGGGCAAAATGAAAAACTGTTTTTT
TRBV10-3	NA	TRBJ1-2	NA	14	CATHPAQAFSGYTF	TGTGCCACCCATCCCGCACAGGCGTTCTCTGGCTACACCTTC
TRBV30	NA	TRBJ1-5	few	15	CACTTGARGNQPQHF	TGTGCCTGCACCACCGGAGCGCGAGGCAATCAGCCCCAGCATTTT
TRBV29-1	NA	TRBJ1-6	NA	13	CSVRVAINSPLHF	TGCAGCGTCCGGGTGGCGATTAATTCACCCCTCCACTTT
TRBV28	TRBD1	TRBJ2-6	NA	17	CASKGQTTFSGANVLTF	TGTGCCAGTAAGGGACAGACTACCTTCTCTGGGGCCAACGTCCTGACTTTC
TRBV10-1	NA	TRBJ2-1	once	14	CASSDMAGYNEQFF	TGCGCCAGCAGTGATATGGCCGGATACAATGAGCAGTTCTTC
TRBV28	NA	TRBJ1-1	NA	13	CASRNTGSTEAFF	TGTGCCAGCAGGAATACAGGGTCCACTGAAGCTTTCTTT
TRBV10-2	NA	TRBJ1-4	NA	14	CASSQGTSNEKLFF	TGCGCCAGCAGTCAGGGGACCTCTAATGAAAAACTGTTTTTT
TRBV13	NA	TRBJ2-7	few	15	CASSFSLADAYEQYF	TGTGCCAGCAGCTTTTCTTTGGCCGATGCCTACGAGCAGTACTTC
TRBV5-4	NA	TRBJ1-2	NA	14	CASSSRSAHYGYTF	TGTGCCAGCAGCTCAAGGAGCGCCCACTATGGCTACACCTTC
TRBV7-9	TRBD2	TRBJ2-7	few	15	CASSLKTSGGLEQYF	TGTGCCAGCAGCTTAAAGACTAGCGGGGGATTAGAGCAGTACTTC
TRBV5-6	TRBD1	TRBJ1-5	NA	15	CASSLQGAIDQPQHF	TGTGCCAGCAGCTTACAGGGGGCAATCGATCAGCCCCAGCATTTT
TRBV6-5	NA	TRBJ1-5	NA	12	CASSTGGQPQHF	TGTGCCAGCAGTACGGGGGGTCAGCCCCAGCATTTT
TRBV9	TRBD1	TRBJ1-4	once	15	CASSVWTGPNEKLFF	TGTGCCAGCAGCGTTTGGACAGGGCCGAATGAAAAACTGTTTTTT
TRBV7-9	NA	TRBJ2-3	NA	11	CASSLTDTQYF	TGTGCCAGCAGCCTGACAGATACGCAGTATTTT
TRBV27	NA	TRBJ2-1	NA	14	CASSPEGGWDEQFF	TGTGCCAGCAGTCCCGAGGGGGGTTGGGATGAGCAGTTCTTC
TRBV19	TRBD1	TRBJ1-3	NA	20	CASSISLGQGYRISGNTIYF	TGTGCCAGTAGTATAAGTTTGGGACAGGGTTATAGAATCTCTGGAAACACCATATATTTT
TRBV9	TRBD2	TRBJ2-1	NA	16	CASSVVVASGYNEQFF	TGTGCCAGCAGCGTAGTAGTGGCTAGCGGGTACAATGAGCAGTTCTTC
TRBV6-2/TRBV6-3	TRBD2	TRBJ2-1	once	15	CASSPSSGGRGEQFF	TGTGCCAGCAGCCCCTCTAGCGGGGGCCGGGGTGAGCAGTTCTTC
TRBV7-9	NA	TRBJ2-7	NA	13	CASSSNNGGEQYF	TGTGCCAGCAGCTCGAATAATGGCGGCGAACAGTACTTC
TRBV28	TRBD1	TRBJ1-1	NA	14	CASSWNRGDTEAFF	TGTGCCAGCAGTTGGAACAGGGGAGACACTGAAGCTTTCTTT
TRBV10-3	TRBD1	TRBJ1-1	NA	15	CAISVQLGQGAEAFF	TGTGCCATCAGTGTTCAATTAGGACAGGGAGCTGAAGCTTTCTTT
TRBV5-4	NA	TRBJ2-5	once	13	CASSASPAETQYF	TGTGCCAGCAGCGCCTCCCCGGCAGAGACCCAGTACTTC
TRBV9	TRBD2	TRBJ2-3	NA	15	CASSRAGGPTDTQYF	TGTGCCAGCAGCAGAGCGGGGGGGCCCACAGATACGCAGTATTTT
TRBV10-1	NA	TRBJ1-1	NA	14	CASSPGRVNTEAFF	TGCGCCAGCAGCCCGGGACGGGTGAACACTGAAGCTTTCTTT
TRBV30	NA	TRBJ1-6	NA	16	CAWSESRRGGSSPLHF	TGTGCCTGGAGTGAAAGTAGGAGAGGGGGAAGTTCACCCCTCCACTTT
TRBV29-1	TRBD2	TRBJ2-7	NA	13	CSGSGISPYEQYF	TGCAGCGGTAGCGGGATCAGCCCCTACGAGCAGTACTTC
TRBV5-6	NA	TRBJ2-7	NA	13	CASSPTPLYEQYF	TGTGCCAGCAGCCCCACACCCCTCTACGAGCAGTACTTC
TRBV13	NA	TRBJ2-2	NA	16	CASSGPSHMNTGELFF	TGTGCCAGCAGCGGGCCCTCTCACATGAACACCGGGGAGCTGTTTTTT
TRBV30	NA	TRBJ2-2	NA	16	CAWRSTAWTFTGELFF	TGTGCCTGGAGATCAACCGCCTGGACATTCACCGGGGAGCTGTTTTTT
TRBV28	TRBD1	TRBJ1-6	few	14	CASRAPGQNSPLHF	TGTGCCAGCAGGGCCCCGGGACAGAATTCACCCCTCCACTTT
TRBV10-3	TRBD1	TRBJ1-6	once	13	CAISGDRGSPLHF	TGTGCCATCAGTGGGGACAGGGGCTCACCCCTCCACTTT
TRBV7-8	NA	TRBJ1-5	NA	16	CASSLGSGLGNQPQHF	TGTGCCAGCAGCTTAGGATCGGGGTTGGGCAATCAGCCCCAGCATTTT
TRBV3-1/TRBV3-2	NA	TRBJ2-3	NA	14	CASSQERPADTQYF	TGTGCCAGCAGCCAAGAGCGCCCGGCAGATACGCAGTATTTT
TRBV5-1	TRBD1	TRBJ2-7	once	15	CASSLGTGVSYEQYF	TGCGCCAGCAGCCTGGGGACAGGGGTTTCCTACGAGCAGTACTTC
TRBV30	NA	TRBJ2-1	NA	12	CAWSEKTNEQFF	TGTGCCTGGAGTGAGAAGACCAATGAGCAGTTCTTC
TRBV28	NA	TRBJ2-7	NA	14	CASSLTGFLGWQYF	TGTGCCAGCAGTTTGACGGGGTTCTTGGGTTGGCAGTACTTC
TRBV10-1	NA	TRBJ1-3	NA	13	CASSRGSGNTIYF	TGCGCCAGCAGTCGGGGCTCTGGAAACACCATATATTTT
TRBV11-2	NA	TRBJ2-6	NA	14	CASSMGVGANVLTF	TGTGCCAGCAGTATGGGGGTCGGGGCCAACGTCCTGACTTTC
TRBV18	NA	TRBJ1-1	NA	15	CASSPPFSTNTEAFF	TGTGCCAGCTCACCACCGTTCTCAACGAACACTGAAGCTTTCTTT
TRBV4-1	NA	TRBJ2-7	NA	15	CASSQGHLSAYEQYF	TGCGCCAGCAGCCAGGGACACCTAAGTGCCTACGAGCAGTACTTC
TRBV6-2/TRBV6-3	TRBD2	TRBJ2-7	NA	17	CASSYPSGGRLLNEQYF	TGTGCCAGCAGTTACCCCTCGGGGGGTCGTCTTCTGAACGAGCAGTACTTC
TRBV2	NA	TRBJ1-1	NA	14	CASTSRTPNTEAFF	TGTGCCAGCACCAGCCGGACTCCGAACACTGAAGCTTTCTTT
TRBV2	NA	TRBJ1-6	NA	16	CASSELGTGYNSPLHF	TGTGCCAGCAGTGAACTCGGTACAGGCTATAATTCACCCCTCCACTTT
TRBV27	NA	TRBJ1-2	NA	13	CASSFNPNYGYTF	TGTGCCAGCAGTTTTAATCCTAACTATGGCTACACCTTC
TRBV6-5	TRBD1	TRBJ2-2	once	15	CASTQARGRTGELFF	TGTGCCAGCACCCAAGCCAGGGGGCGGACCGGGGAGCTGTTTTTT
TRBV3-1/TRBV3-2	NA	TRBJ1-4	NA	18	CASSRRRSTIATNEKLFF	TGTGCCAGCAGCCGAAGACGGTCCACCATCGCAACTAATGAAAAACTGTTTTTT
TRBV7-2	NA	TRBJ1-4	NA	13	CASSLEGLTGLFF	TGTGCCAGCAGCTTAGAGGGCCTCACGGGACTGTTTTTT